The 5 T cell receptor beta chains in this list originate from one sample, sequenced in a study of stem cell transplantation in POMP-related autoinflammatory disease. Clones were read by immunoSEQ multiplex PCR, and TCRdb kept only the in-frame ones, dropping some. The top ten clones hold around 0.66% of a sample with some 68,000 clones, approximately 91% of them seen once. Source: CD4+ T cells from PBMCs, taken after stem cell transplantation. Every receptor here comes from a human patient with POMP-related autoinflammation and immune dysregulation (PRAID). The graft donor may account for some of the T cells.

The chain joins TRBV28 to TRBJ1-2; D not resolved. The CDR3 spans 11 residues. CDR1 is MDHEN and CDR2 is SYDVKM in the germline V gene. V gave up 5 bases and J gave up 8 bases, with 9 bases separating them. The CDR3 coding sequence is TGTGCCAGCAGTGAGCAACGGGGCTACACCTTC. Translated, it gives CASSEQRGYTF.

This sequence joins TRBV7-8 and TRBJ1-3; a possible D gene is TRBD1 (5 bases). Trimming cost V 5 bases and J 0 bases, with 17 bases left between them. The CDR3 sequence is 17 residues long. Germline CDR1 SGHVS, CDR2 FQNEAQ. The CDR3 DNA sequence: TGTGCCAGCAGCATACAAACCGGGACTCTCTCTGGAAACACCATATATTTT. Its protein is CASSIQTGTLSGNTIYF.

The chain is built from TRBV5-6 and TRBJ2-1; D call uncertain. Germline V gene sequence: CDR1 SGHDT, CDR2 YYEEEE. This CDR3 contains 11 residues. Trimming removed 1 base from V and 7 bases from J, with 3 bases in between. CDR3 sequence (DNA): TGTGCCAGCAGCTTGACTAATGAGCAGTTCTTC. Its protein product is CASSLTNEQFF.

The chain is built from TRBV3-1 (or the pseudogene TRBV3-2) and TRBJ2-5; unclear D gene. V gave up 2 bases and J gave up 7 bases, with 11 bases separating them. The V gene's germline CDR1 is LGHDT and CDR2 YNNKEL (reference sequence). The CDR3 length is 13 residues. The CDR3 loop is CASSQSLGWTQYF. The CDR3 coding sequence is TGTGCCAGCAGCCAATCGTTGGGTTGGACCCAGTACTTC.

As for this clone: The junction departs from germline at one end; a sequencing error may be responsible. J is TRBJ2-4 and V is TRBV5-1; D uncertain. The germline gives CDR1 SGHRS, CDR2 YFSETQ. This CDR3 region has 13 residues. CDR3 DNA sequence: TGCGCCAGCAGCCCCTCTACCAAGAACATTCAGTACTTC. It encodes CASSPSTKNIQYF.